This T cell receptor (beta chain) was retrieved from a study of Graves' ophthalmopathy and Graves' hyperthyroidism. Study-level points and caveats: Clonotypes were expanded in thyroid at above 0.001 frequency, and most also appeared in blood.

The CDR3 runs to 15 residues. The germline CDR1 and CDR2 sequences are SGHRS and YFSETQ. Losses at the gene ends were 6 bases for V and 5 bases for J; bases not matched to a gene: 10. Newly diagnosed, the hyperthyroidism patients had under 2 months' duration and were aged 18 to 65. Patients were left out if they had other autoimmune diseases, uncontrolled infections, pregnancy or lactation. The authors amplified TCR beta CDR3 regions from RNA transcripts. First-round RT-PCR with HTBI primers preceded a second-round multiplex PCR. One entry per CDR3 protein results from TCRdb running MiXCR on the multiplex PCR reads. The sample shows a few hundred thousand distinct CDR3 sequences, less than 45% of them seen only once. This clonotype appeared a few times. As yet, its antigen is unknown.

The receptor was isolated from an adult man with Graves' hyperthyroidism. The chain is built from TRBV5-1 and TRBJ2-2, with 7 bases lining up with TRBD2. Input material: peripheral blood or thyroid tissue (not recorded which). CDR3 coding DNA: TGCGCCAGCACCCTCAGCGGGATTGAGACCGGGGAGCTGTTTTTT. Translating it yields CASTLSGIETGELFF. The full variable domain, its missing parts supplied by reference TRBV5-1 and TRBJ2-2, is KAGVTQTPRYLIKTRGQQVTLSCSPISGHRSVSWYQQTPGQGLQFLFEYFSETQRNKGNFPGRFSGRQFSNSRSEMNVSTLELGDSALYLCASTLSGIETGELFFGEGSRLTVL.